These 9 T cell receptor beta chains were all obtained from the same sample, sequenced in a study of blood T cell repertoires in COVID-19 (dated by TCRdb to the early 2020s). Libraries were made using the immunoSEQ multiplex PCR assay. Held by TCRdb, this immuneACCESS table contains in-frame sequences only and omits some clones. Under half of the omission traces to an unresolved V gene where checked; the cause of the rest is unknown. The sample table lists about 64,000 clones, about 76% of them with a count of one. Approximately 5.3% of the sample lies in the top ten. The sample consisted of peripheral blood. The receptors originated from a human donor in a cohort sampled during active COVID-19.

The chain uses TRBV30 and TRBJ1-1; no reliable D call. CDR3 length: 14 amino acids. Per the germline V gene, CDR1 is GTSNPN and CDR2 is SVGIG (reference sequence). V gave up 1 base and J gave up 5 bases, with 14 bases separating them. The CDR3 is CAWSGNTPGTEAFF. The DNA for the CDR3 is TGTGCCTGGAGTGGAAACACCCCTGGTACTGAAGCTTTCTTT. Full variable domain (remainder filled in from reference TRBV30 and TRBJ1-1): SQTIHQWPATLVQPVGSPLSLECTVEGTSNPNLYWYRQAAGRGLQLLFYSVGIGQISSEVPQNLSASRPQDRQFILSSKKLLLSDSGFYLCAWSGNTPGTEAFFGQGTRLTVV.

This clone was counted a few times. The rearrangement links TRBV30 to TRBJ1-2; D is uncertain. Trimming cost V 5 bases and J 8 bases, with 12 bases left between them. This CDR3 is 11 amino acids long. The germline CDR1 and CDR2 sequences are GTSNPN and SVGIG (reference sequence). CDR3 nucleotides: TGTGCCTGGGGGGATATGGGCGGCTACACCTTC. Translation gives CAWGDMGGYTF.

J is TRBJ1-1 and V is TRBV5-1; no clear D gene. Germline V gene lookup returns CDR1 SGHRS and CDR2 YFSETQ. V gave up 7 bases and J gave up 0 bases, with 16 bases separating them. The CDR3 is 15 amino acids. CDR3: CASGIQGGMNTEAFF. CDR3 nucleotide sequence: TGCGCCAGCGGAATACAAGGAGGCATGAACACTGAAGCTTTCTTT.

On this clone itself: A junction boundary mismatches the germline segment, possibly from a read error. The chain recombines TRBV5-4 with TRBJ2-7, with a weak D call TRBD1 (5 bases). CDR1 is SGHNT and CDR2 is YYREEE in the germline V gene (reference sequence). This CDR3 spans 14 amino acids. CDR3 loop: CASSLGRTSFEQYF. CDR3 nucleotide sequence: TGTGCCAGCAGCTTGGGACGGACATCCTTCGAGCAGTACTTC.

V and J are TRBV19 and TRBJ1-1; TRBD1 aligns across 10 bases. Germline assignment: CDR1 LNHDA and CDR2 SQIVND (reference sequence). V lost 5 bases to trimming and J lost 8 bases; unmatched junction nucleotides: 11. CDR3 size: 15 residues. CDR3 nucleotides: TGTGCCAGTAGTCGGGACAGGGGTTCTACCCGGGAAGCTTTCTTT. This gives the protein CASSRDRGSTREAFF.

The rearrangement joins TRBV7-2 to TRBJ1-2; TRBD1 might be the D (5 bases). V was trimmed by 5 bases and J by 7 bases, leaving 14 bases between them. This CDR3 comprises 13 residues. Germline-derived CDR1 and CDR2 are SGHTA and FQGNSA. CDR3 bases: TGTGCCAGCAGCCCCTTCCAGGGTCCTGGCTACACCTTC. It codes for CASSPFQGPGYTF.

The CDR3 spells CSVVATADTQYF. For the CDR3, the DNA is TGCAGCGTTGTGGCGACAGCGGATACGCAGTATTTT. The chain uses TRBV29-1 and TRBJ2-3; maybe TRBD1 (5 bases). With 4 bases removed from V and 6 bases from J, the gap between germline ends came to 11 bases. Germline CDR1 is SQVTM and CDR2 is ANQGSEA. The CDR3 length is 12 residues.

The genes are TRBV4-1 and TRBJ2-6; D is ambiguous. The V end was cut by 4 bases, the J end by 0 bases, with 13 bases between. Germline V gene data show CDR1 as MGHRA and CDR2 as YSYEKL. This CDR3 has 17 residues. The CDR3 here is CASSRQVAVSGANVLTF. CDR3 bases: TGCGCCAGCAGCCGCCAAGTAGCAGTCTCTGGGGCCAACGTCCTGACTTTC.

CDR3 region: CASSITGTGGETQYF. The CDR3, as DNA: TGCGCCAGCAGCATCACCGGGACCGGAGGGGAGACCCAGTACTTC. The chain has TRBV5-1 and TRBJ2-5; D possibly corresponds to TRBD2 (6 bases). In germline, CDR1 is SGHRS, CDR2 YFSETQ. The CDR3 covers 15 residues. Between the trimmed V and J ends, which lost 4 bases and 5 bases, there was a span of 18 bases.